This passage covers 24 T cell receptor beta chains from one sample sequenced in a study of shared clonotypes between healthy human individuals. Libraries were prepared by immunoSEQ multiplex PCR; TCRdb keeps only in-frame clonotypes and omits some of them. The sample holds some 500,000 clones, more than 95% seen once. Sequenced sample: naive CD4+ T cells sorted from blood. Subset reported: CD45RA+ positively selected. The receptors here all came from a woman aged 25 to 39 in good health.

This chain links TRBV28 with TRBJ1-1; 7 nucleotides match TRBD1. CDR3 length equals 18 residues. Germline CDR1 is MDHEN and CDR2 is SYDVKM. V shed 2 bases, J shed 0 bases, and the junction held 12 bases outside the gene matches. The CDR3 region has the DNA TGTGCCAGCAGTTTAGCCCGGTTGGGACAGACCATGAACACTGAAGCTTTCTTT. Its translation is CASSLARLGQTMNTEAFF.

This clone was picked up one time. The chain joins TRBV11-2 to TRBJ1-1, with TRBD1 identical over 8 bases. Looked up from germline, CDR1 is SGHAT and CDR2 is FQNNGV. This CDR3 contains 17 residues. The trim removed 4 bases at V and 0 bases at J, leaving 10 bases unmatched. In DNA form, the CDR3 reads TGTGCCAGCAGCTCGCCCCCCCGACAGGGGTTGAACACTGAAGCTTTCTTT. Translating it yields CASSSPPRQGLNTEAFF.

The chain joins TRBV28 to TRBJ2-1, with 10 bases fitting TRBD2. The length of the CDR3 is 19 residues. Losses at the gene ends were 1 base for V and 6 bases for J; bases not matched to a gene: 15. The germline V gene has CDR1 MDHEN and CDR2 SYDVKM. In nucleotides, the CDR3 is TGTGCCAGCAGTTTATCCCTAACTAGCGGGACTGCCGTAGGCAATGAGCAGTTCTTC. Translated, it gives CASSLSLTSGTAVGNEQFF.

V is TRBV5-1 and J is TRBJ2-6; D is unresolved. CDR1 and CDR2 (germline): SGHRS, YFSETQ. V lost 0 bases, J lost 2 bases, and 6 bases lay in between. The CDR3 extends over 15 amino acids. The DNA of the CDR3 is TGCGCCAGCAGCTTGGGACTTGCTGGGGCCAACGTCCTGACTTTC. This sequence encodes CASSLGLAGANVLTF.

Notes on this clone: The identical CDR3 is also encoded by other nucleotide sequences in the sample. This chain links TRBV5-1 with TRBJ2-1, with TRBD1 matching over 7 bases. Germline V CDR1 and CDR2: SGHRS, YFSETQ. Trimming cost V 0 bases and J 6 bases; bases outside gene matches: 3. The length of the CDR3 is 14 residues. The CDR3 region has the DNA TGCGCCAGCAGCTTGGGGCCAGGGGGCAATGAGCAGTTCTTC. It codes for CASSLGPGGNEQFF. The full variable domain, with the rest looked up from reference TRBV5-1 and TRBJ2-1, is KAGVTQTPRYLIKTRGQQVTLSCSPISGHRSVSWYQQTPGQGLQFLFEYFSETQRNKGNFPGRFSGRQFSNSRSEMNVSTLELGDSALYLCASSLGPGGNEQFFGPGTRLTVL.

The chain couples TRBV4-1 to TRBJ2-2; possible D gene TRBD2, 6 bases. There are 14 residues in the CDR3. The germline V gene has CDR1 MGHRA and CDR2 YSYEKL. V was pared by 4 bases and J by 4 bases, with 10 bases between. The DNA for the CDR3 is TGCGCCAGCAGCCGGCTGCGGGGCACCGGGGAGCTGTTTTTT. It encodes CASSRLRGTGELFF.

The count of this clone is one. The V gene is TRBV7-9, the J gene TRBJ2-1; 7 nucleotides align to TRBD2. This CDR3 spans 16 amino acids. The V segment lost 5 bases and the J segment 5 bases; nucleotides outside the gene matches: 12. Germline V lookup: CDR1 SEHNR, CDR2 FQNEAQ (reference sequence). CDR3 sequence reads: CASSTSPPGTNNEQFF. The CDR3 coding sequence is TGTGCCAGCAGCACCTCCCCCCCCGGGACTAACAATGAGCAGTTCTTC. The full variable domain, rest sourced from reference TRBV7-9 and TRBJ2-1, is DTGVSQNPRHKITKRGQNVTFRCDPISEHNRLYWYRQTLGQGPEFLTYFQNEAQLEKSRLLSDRFSAERPKGSFSTLEIQRTEQGDSAMYLCASSTSPPGTNNEQFFGPGTRLTVL.

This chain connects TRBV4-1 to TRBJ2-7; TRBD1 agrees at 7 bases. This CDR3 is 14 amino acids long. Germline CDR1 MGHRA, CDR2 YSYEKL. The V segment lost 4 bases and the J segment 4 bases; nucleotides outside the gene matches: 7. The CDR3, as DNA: TGCGCCAGCAGCCTTACCCTACAGGGGTACGAGCAGTACTTC. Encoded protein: CASSLTLQGYEQYF.

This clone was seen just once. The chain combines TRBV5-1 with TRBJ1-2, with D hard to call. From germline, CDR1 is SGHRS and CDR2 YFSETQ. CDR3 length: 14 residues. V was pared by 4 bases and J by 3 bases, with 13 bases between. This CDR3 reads CASSIAGEDYGYTF. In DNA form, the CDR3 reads TGCGCCAGCAGCATTGCCGGGGAAGACTATGGCTACACCTTC.

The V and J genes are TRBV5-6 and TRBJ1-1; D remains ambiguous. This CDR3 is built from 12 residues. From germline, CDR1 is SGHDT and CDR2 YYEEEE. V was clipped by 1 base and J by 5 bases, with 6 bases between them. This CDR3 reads CASSLRETEAFF. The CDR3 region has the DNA TGTGCCAGCAGCTTGAGGGAGACTGAAGCTTTCTTT.

The CDR3 coding sequence is TGTGCCAGCAGCCGGGACAGTGCATCTGGGGCCAACGTCCTGACTTTC. Translation gives CASSRDSASGANVLTF. This chain uses TRBV6-6 with TRBJ2-6; 7 bases are shared with TRBD1. V was pared by 6 bases and J by 1 base, with 6 bases of the junction left unmatched. The CDR3 covers 16 residues. The germline gives CDR1 MNHNY, CDR2 SVGAGI (reference sequence).

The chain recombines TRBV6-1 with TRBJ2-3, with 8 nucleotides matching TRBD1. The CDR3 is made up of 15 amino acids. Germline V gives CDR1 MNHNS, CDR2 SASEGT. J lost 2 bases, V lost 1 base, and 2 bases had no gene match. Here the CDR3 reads CASSEDRGYTDTQYF. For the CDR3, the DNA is TGTGCCAGCAGTGAAGACAGGGGGTACACAGATACGCAGTATTTT.

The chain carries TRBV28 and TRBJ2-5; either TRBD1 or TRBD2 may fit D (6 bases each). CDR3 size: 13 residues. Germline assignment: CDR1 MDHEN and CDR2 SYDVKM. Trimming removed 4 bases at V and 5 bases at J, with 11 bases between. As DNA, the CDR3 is TGTGCCAGCAGTTCCGGGGGCTTGGAGACCCAGTACTTC. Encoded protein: CASSSGGLETQYF. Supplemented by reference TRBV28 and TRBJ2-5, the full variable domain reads DVKVTQSSRYLVKRTGEKVFLECVQDMDHENMFWYRQDPGLGLRLIYFSYDVKMKEKGDIPEGYSVSREKKERFSLILESASTNQTSMYLCASSSGGLETQYFGPGTRLLVL.

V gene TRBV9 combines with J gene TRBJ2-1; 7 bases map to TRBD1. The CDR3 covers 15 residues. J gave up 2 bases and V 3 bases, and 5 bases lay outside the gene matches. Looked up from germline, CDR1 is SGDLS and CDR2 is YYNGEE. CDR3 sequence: CASSATGNTYNEQFF. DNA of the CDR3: TGTGCCAGCAGCGCGACAGGGAACACCTACAATGAGCAGTTCTTC.

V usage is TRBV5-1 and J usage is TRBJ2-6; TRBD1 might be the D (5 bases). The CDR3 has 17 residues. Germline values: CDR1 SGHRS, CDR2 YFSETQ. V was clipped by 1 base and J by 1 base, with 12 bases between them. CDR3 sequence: CASSLLQDLSGANVLTF. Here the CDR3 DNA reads TGCGCCAGCAGCTTGTTACAGGACCTTTCTGGGGCCAACGTCCTGACTTTC.

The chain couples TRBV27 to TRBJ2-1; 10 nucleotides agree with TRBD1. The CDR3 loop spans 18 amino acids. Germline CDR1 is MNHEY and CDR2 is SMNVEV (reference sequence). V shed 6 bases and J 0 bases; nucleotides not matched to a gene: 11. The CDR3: CASRGPGQGLDSYNEQFF. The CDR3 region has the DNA TGTGCCAGCAGGGGGCCGGGACAGGGGCTGGACTCCTACAATGAGCAGTTCTTC.

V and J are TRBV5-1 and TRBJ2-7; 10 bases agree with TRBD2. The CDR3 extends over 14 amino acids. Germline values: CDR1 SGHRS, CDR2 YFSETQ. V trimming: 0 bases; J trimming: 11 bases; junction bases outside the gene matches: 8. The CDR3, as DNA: TGCGCCAGCAGCTTGGAGAGTAGCGGGAGGATGGAGTACTTC. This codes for CASSLESSGRMEYF.

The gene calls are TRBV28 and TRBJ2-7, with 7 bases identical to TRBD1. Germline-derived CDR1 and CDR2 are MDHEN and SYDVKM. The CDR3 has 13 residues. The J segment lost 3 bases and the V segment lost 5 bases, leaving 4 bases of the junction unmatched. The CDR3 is CASSRDRYYEQYF. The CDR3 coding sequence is TGTGCCAGCAGTCGGGACAGATACTACGAGCAGTACTTC.

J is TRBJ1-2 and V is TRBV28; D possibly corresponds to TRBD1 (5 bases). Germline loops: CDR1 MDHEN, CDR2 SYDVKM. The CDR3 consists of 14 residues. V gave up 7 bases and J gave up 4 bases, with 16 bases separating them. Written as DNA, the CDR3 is TGTGCCAGCACGGACCGTGGGGGTACCTATGGCTACACCTTC. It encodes CASTDRGGTYGYTF.

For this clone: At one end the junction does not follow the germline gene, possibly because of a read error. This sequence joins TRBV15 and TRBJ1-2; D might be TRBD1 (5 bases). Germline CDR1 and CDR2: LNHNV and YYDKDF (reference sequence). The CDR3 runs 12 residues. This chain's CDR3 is CATSRDSGDLHF. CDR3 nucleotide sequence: TGTGCCACCAGCAGAGATAGTGGGGACCTACACTTC.

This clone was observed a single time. The CDR3 spells CASSARVGDEQFF. DNA of the CDR3: TGCGCCAGCAGTGCGAGGGTTGGGGATGAGCAGTTCTTC. The chain uses TRBV10-1 and TRBJ2-1; D possibly corresponds to TRBD2 (5 bases). The CDR3 covers 13 residues. With 4 bases removed from V and 8 bases from J, the gap between germline ends came to 12 bases. In germline, CDR1 is WNHNN, CDR2 SYGVQD (reference sequence).

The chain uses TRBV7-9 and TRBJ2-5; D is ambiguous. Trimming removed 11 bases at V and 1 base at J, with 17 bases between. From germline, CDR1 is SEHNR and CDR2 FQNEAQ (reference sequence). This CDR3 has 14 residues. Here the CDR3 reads CASKGRHPQETQYF. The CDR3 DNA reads TGTGCCTCCAAGGGTAGGCACCCCCAAGAGACCCAGTACTTC.

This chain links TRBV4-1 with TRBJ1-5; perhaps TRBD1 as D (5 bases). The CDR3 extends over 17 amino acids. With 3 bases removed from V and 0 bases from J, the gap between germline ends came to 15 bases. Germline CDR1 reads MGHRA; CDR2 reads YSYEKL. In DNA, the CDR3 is TGCGCCAGCAGCCAGGGGCCTTTGGTCCCTAGCAATCAGCCCCAGCATTTT. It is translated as CASSQGPLVPSNQPQHF.

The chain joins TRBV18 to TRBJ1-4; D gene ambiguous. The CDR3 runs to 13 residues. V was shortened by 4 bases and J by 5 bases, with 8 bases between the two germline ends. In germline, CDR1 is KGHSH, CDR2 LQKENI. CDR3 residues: CASSLRINEKLFF. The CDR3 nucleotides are TGTGCCAGCTCACTAAGGATAAATGAAAAACTGTTTTTT.